The text below deals with one T cell receptor (beta chain). Antigen: not known. This specimen comes from a study of T cells in narcolepsy. Study context: Healthy controls were enrolled alongside patients with narcolepsy type 1 or type 2.

The CDR3 spans 14 residues. In germline, CDR1 is MNHGY, CDR2 SVAAGI. V was cut by 4 bases and J by 4 bases, with 13 bases left in between. Study-wide results and caveats: Comparing one patient's CSF and blood CD4+ clonotypes highlighted HCRT- and TRIB2-specific autoreactive clonotypes. Some memory CD4+ repertoires had no autoreactive clone sequences.

Sequencing was performed with immunoSEQ multiplex PCR; in TCRdb, only in-frame clones are kept and a portion is missing. In the table there are fewer than 25,000 clones, around 81% of which are singletons. The sample taken for sequencing was memory (CD45RA-) CD4+ T cells from blood. The J gene is TRBJ1-1, the V gene TRBV6-9; D not resolved. The receptor was derived from a human donor in good health. DNA of the CDR3: TGTGCCAGCAGTTTTGGGGAAGGAATCACTGAAGCTTTCTTT. Translated: CASSFGEGITEAFF.